Presented here are 29 T cell receptor beta chains from one specimen sequenced in a study of T cell repertoires in cytomegalovirus infection. TCRdb re-derived calls from the reads in MiXCR, one entry per CDR3 protein. The top ten clones hold about 12% of a sample with more than 400,000 distinct CDR3 sequences, about 30% of them seen once. The sequencing sample was made of PBMCs. All receptors derive from a human donor in good health (CMV status not recorded). Some clones in this sample may be carry-over from other donors' samples.

This clonotype came up a few times. The V gene is TRBV19, the J gene TRBJ1-1, with D tentatively TRBD1 (5 bases). The germline CDR1 and CDR2 sequences are LNHDA and SQIVND (reference sequence). Between the trimmed V and J ends, which lost 7 bases and 2 bases, there was a span of 8 bases. The CDR3 extends over 12 amino acids. CDR3 sequence (DNA): TGTGCCAGTAAAGACAGTAACACTGAAGCTTTCTTT. Translation: CASKDSNTEAFF.

This clonotype was seen ten or more times. The chain recombines TRBV7-9 with TRBJ1-5, with D uncertain. The germline gives CDR1 SEHNR, CDR2 FQNEAQ (reference sequence). CDR3 length: 12 residues. The ends were cut back, 4 bases at V and 7 bases at J, with 8 bases in the middle. CDR3: CASSYNGQPQHF. CDR3 bases: TGTGCCAGCAGCTACAACGGGCAGCCCCAGCATTTT. The full variable domain, rest sourced from reference TRBV7-9 and TRBJ1-5, is DTGVSQNPRHKITKRGQNVTFRCDPISEHNRLYWYRQTLGQGPEFLTYFQNEAQLEKSRLLSDRFSAERPKGSFSTLEIQRTEQGDSAMYLCASSYNGQPQHFGDGTRLSIL.

This sequence joins TRBV6-2 or TRBV6-3 and TRBJ2-7; maybe TRBD1 (5 bases). This CDR3 has 12 residues. The germline V and J ends were trimmed by 8 bases and 5 bases, with 13 bases remaining between them. From germline, CDR1 is MNHEY and CDR2 SVGEGT. The CDR3: CASGPGIHEQYF. As DNA, the CDR3 is TGTGCCAGCGGGCCAGGGATCCACGAGCAGTACTTC.

This clonotype appeared many times. V and J are TRBV7-8 and TRBJ2-3, with D hard to call. The V gene lost 2 bases and the J gene lost 2 bases, with 11 bases spanning the gap. Germline assignment: CDR1 SGHVS and CDR2 FQNEAQ. CDR3 length: 15 amino acids. Here the CDR3 reads CASSLISDHTDTQYF. DNA of the CDR3: TGTGCCAGCAGCTTAATATCAGACCACACAGATACGCAGTATTTT.

This clonotype showed up just a few times. The rearrangement uses TRBV12-3 or TRBV12-4 and TRBJ2-7, with D hard to call. V was clipped by 5 bases and J by 0 bases, with 8 bases between them. This CDR3 has 13 amino acids. This chain's CDR3 is CASSPPPSYEQYF. For the CDR3, the DNA is TGTGCCAGCAGTCCACCACCCTCCTACGAGCAGTACTTC.

The gene calls are TRBV6-5 and TRBJ2-3; the D gene is possibly TRBD1 (5 bases). V lost 7 bases to trimming and J lost 2 bases, with 13 bases between them. CDR3 length: 14 residues. In germline, CDR1 is MNHEY, CDR2 SVGAGI. The CDR3 DNA sequence: TGTGCCAGCACCCAGGGCCCTGCCACAGATACGCAGTATTTT. The encoded protein is CASTQGPATDTQYF.

This clonotype was counted a few times. The gene calls are TRBV29-1 and TRBJ1-4; D gene ambiguous. This CDR3 is 12 amino acids long. V dropped 4 bases and J dropped 5 bases, with 8 bases sitting between them. Germline values: CDR1 SQVTM, CDR2 ANQGSEA. The CDR3 here is CSVAPANEKLFF. DNA for the CDR3: TGCAGCGTTGCTCCTGCGAATGAAAAACTGTTTTTT.

This clonotype was observed a single time. CDR3 region: CSARDYVAGDFYEQYF. The CDR3 nucleotides read TGCAGTGCTAGAGATTATGTAGCGGGAGATTTTTACGAGCAGTACTTC. The V call is TRBV20-1, the J call TRBJ2-7, with 9 positions matching TRBD2. Losses at the gene ends were 0 bases for V and 4 bases for J; bases not matched to a gene: 10. Per germline, CDR1 DFQATT and CDR2 SNEGSKA (reference sequence). CDR3 length: 16 residues.

The V call is TRBV20-1, the J call TRBJ1-1; D ambiguous. Trimming left V 6 bases short and J 0 bases short, with 14 bases between. In germline, CDR1 is DFQATT, CDR2 SNEGSKA (reference sequence). There are 14 residues in the CDR3. For the CDR3, the DNA is TGCAGTGCAAATGTGAGGCTCATGAACACTGAAGCTTTCTTT. It specifies CSANVRLMNTEAFF.

This clonotype was observed a handful of times. This chain joins TRBV7-2 and TRBJ2-2, with D uncertain. Trimming removed 1 base at V and 1 base at J, with 7 bases between. The CDR3 sequence is 15 residues long. Germline V lookup: CDR1 SGHTA, CDR2 FQGNSA. The chain's CDR3 is CASSLDEGNTGELFF. The CDR3 bases are TGTGCCAGCAGCTTAGACGAAGGGAACACCGGGGAGCTGTTTTTT. Full variable domain (outside the CDR3, taken from reference TRBV7-2 and TRBJ2-2): GAGVSQSPSNKVTEKGKDVELRCDPISGHTALYWYRQSLGQGLEFLIYFQGNSAPDKSGLPSDRFSAERTGGSVSTLTIQRTQQEDSAVYLCASSLDEGNTGELFFGEGSRLTVL.

This clonotype came up a few times. Here the CDR3 reads CASSPGTSGWGSYNEQFF. CDR3 DNA: TGTGCCAGCAGCCCTGGGACTAGCGGCTGGGGCTCCTACAATGAGCAGTTCTTC. The rearrangement links TRBV5-4 to TRBJ2-1; 11 bases fit TRBD2. This CDR3 spans 18 amino acids. Losses at the gene ends were 4 bases for V and 0 bases for J; bases not matched to a gene: 9. Germline CDR1 reads SGHNT; CDR2 reads YYREEE (reference sequence).

This clonotype was seen only once. The chain's CDR3 is CSVQKREGGVEQFF. CDR3 in DNA: TGCAGCGTCCAAAAGCGGGAGGGCGGCGTCGAGCAGTTCTTC. This chain connects TRBV29-1 to TRBJ2-1, with 10 bases that match TRBD2. Germline V lookup: CDR1 SQVTM, CDR2 ANQGSEA. V shed 6 bases, J shed 10 bases, and the junction held 12 bases outside the gene matches. This CDR3 is built from 14 residues.

This clonotype has ten or more counts. This chain connects TRBV4-1 to TRBJ1-6, with D maybe TRBD1 (5 bases). The CDR3 covers 16 residues. Trimming stripped 5 bases from V and 7 bases from J, with 18 bases between. CDR1 and CDR2 from the germline V gene are MGHRA and YSYEKL. The CDR3 reads CASSSSAGIGNSPLHF. As DNA, the CDR3 is TGCGCCAGCAGCTCGTCGGCAGGGATCGGCAATTCACCCCTCCACTTT.

The J gene is TRBJ2-1, the V gene TRBV6-1, with 7 nucleotides matching TRBD1. The J segment lost 3 bases and the V segment lost 3 bases, leaving 5 bases of the junction unmatched. CDR3 length: 15 amino acids. The germline gives CDR1 MNHNS, CDR2 SASEGT. CDR3: CASSDIQGFYNEQFF. CDR3 DNA: TGTGCCAGCAGTGATATACAGGGGTTCTACAATGAGCAGTTCTTC.

There are many counts of this clonotype. The chain links TRBV7-8 to TRBJ2-7; 12 nucleotides line up with TRBD2. Germline V gene sequence: CDR1 SGHVS, CDR2 FQNEAQ. The CDR3 runs to 13 residues. V was pared by 8 bases and J by 4 bases, with 3 bases of the junction left unmatched. This CDR3 is CASRTSGIYEQYF. CDR3 sequence (DNA): TGTGCCAGCCGGACTAGCGGGATTTACGAGCAGTACTTC. Drawing the rest from reference TRBV7-8 and TRBJ2-7, the complete variable domain is GAGVSQSPRYKVAKRGQDVALRCDPISGHVSLFWYQQALGQGPEFLTYFQNEAQLDKSGLPSDRFFAERPEGSVSTLKIQRTQQEDSAVYLCASRTSGIYEQYFGPGTRLTVT.

This clonotype was found many times. The chain links TRBV7-2 to TRBJ1-5; 9 nucleotides match TRBD1. J lost 7 bases, V lost 3 bases, and 4 bases had no gene match. Germline CDR1 is SGHTA and CDR2 is FQGNSA. This CDR3 comprises 14 residues. This chain's CDR3 is CASSFRTGEQPQHF. CDR3 nucleotide sequence: TGTGCCAGCAGCTTTAGGACAGGGGAACAGCCCCAGCATTTT.

This clonotype has only a few counts. The chain recombines TRBV7-9 with TRBJ2-3; 8 positions agree with TRBD2. CDR1 is SEHNR and CDR2 is FQNEAQ in the germline V gene (reference sequence). The CDR3 extends over 13 amino acids. V lost 8 bases, J lost 4 bases, and 5 bases stayed unmatched. The CDR3 loop is CASGTGGSDTQYF. Written as DNA, the CDR3 is TGTGCCAGCGGTACGGGAGGGTCAGATACGCAGTATTTT. The variable domain in full, completed from reference TRBV7-9 and TRBJ2-3, reads DTGVSQNPRHKITKRGQNVTFRCDPISEHNRLYWYRQTLGQGPEFLTYFQNEAQLEKSRLLSDRFSAERPKGSFSTLEIQRTEQGDSAMYLCASGTGGSDTQYFGPGTRLTVL.

This clonotype was recorded at least ten times. The rearrangement links TRBV7-2 to TRBJ1-2; D is uncertain. Germline V gene lookup returns CDR1 SGHTA and CDR2 FQGNSA. Trimming left V 0 bases short and J 4 bases short, with 9 bases between. This CDR3 comprises 14 residues. This chain's CDR3 is CASSLARVSYGYTF. In DNA, the CDR3 is TGTGCCAGCAGCTTAGCGCGGGTTAGCTATGGCTACACCTTC. The full variable domain, in which reference TRBV7-2 and TRBJ1-2 provide the parts outside the CDR3, is GAGVSQSPSNKVTEKGKDVELRCDPISGHTALYWYRQSLGQGLEFLIYFQGNSAPDKSGLPSDRFSAERTGGSVSTLTIQRTQQEDSAVYLCASSLARVSYGYTFGSGTRLTVV.

This clonotype has just a few counts. The genes are TRBV7-2 and TRBJ2-7; D not certain. Germline loops: CDR1 SGHTA, CDR2 FQGNSA. V lost 3 bases to trimming and J lost 3 bases, with 0 bases between them. The CDR3 is 10 amino acids. For the CDR3, the DNA is TGTGCCAGCAGCTTCTACGAGCAGTACGTC. It translates to CASSFYEQYV.

The chain couples TRBV27 to TRBJ1-1; 10 nucleotides line up with TRBD1. The CDR3 covers 15 residues. Germline assignment: CDR1 MNHEY and CDR2 SMNVEV (reference sequence). The V and J ends lost 7 bases and 6 bases, in that order; junction bases with no gene match: 11. The CDR3 DNA is TGTGCCAGCAATCCACCGACAGGGGGCATCGCTGAAGCTTTCTTT. This sequence encodes CASNPPTGGIAEAFF.

This clonotype was observed at least ten times. This sequence joins TRBV7-2 and TRBJ1-5, with TRBD1 matching over 7 bases. Germline assignment: CDR1 SGHTA and CDR2 FQGNSA. J lost 7 bases, V lost 2 bases, and 5 bases had no gene match. This CDR3 spans 14 amino acids. The CDR3 loop is CASSLTPRGQPQHF. DNA for the CDR3: TGTGCCAGCAGCTTAACTCCCAGGGGGCAGCCCCAGCATTTT.

This clonotype was observed many times. The chain links TRBV7-2 to TRBJ1-2; D ambiguous. CDR3 length: 11 residues. The V gene lost 4 bases and the J gene lost 11 bases, with 11 bases spanning the gap. Looked up from germline, CDR1 is SGHTA and CDR2 is FQGNSA. The CDR3 sequence: CASSSLGLYTF. The CDR3 nucleotides are TGTGCCAGCAGCTCCCTTGGGCTATACACCTTC.

With respect to this clonotype: This may come from a read error, since a much larger clone is one base off. The chain combines TRBV11-2 with TRBJ1-2, with D maybe TRBD1 (5 bases). The CDR3 is 16 amino acids. CDR1 and CDR2 (germline): SGHAT, FQNNGV. CDR3 sequence (DNA): TGTGCCAGCAGCCCCCCAGGGAGAATCGCTAACTATGACTACACCTTC. Amino acid sequence: CASSPPGRIANYDYTF.

The rearrangement uses TRBV20-1 and TRBJ2-1; D possibly matches TRBD1 or TRBD2 (5 bases each). From germline, CDR1 is DFQATT and CDR2 SNEGSKA (reference sequence). Trimming cost V 6 bases and J 10 bases, with 22 bases left between them. The CDR3 runs 14 residues. For the CDR3, the DNA is TGCAGTGCCCAGACCGGGACCCGCACTTCGGAGCAGTTCTTC. Protein sequence: CSAQTGTRTSEQFF.

The chain joins TRBV11-2 to TRBJ2-3; D not resolved. Trimming stripped 8 bases from V and 0 bases from J, with 9 bases between. Germline-derived CDR1 and CDR2 are SGHAT and FQNNGV. This CDR3 comprises 13 residues. CDR3 nucleotides: TGTGCCAGCTTTGGACCGAGCACAGATACGCAGTATTTT. Translated, it gives CASFGPSTDTQYF.

The table lists this clonotype with many counts. The J gene is TRBJ2-1, the V gene TRBV7-2; 8 nucleotides line up with TRBD1. Germline loops: CDR1 SGHTA, CDR2 FQGNSA. The CDR3 runs to 14 residues. Unmatched junction bases numbered 7, after V lost 5 bases and J lost 7 bases. As DNA, the CDR3 is TGTGCCAGCAGCGGACAGACAGGGGATAATGAGCAGTTCTTC. Residues: CASSGQTGDNEQFF. The whole variable domain, filled in from reference TRBV7-2 and TRBJ2-1, reads GAGVSQSPSNKVTEKGKDVELRCDPISGHTALYWYRQSLGQGLEFLIYFQGNSAPDKSGLPSDRFSAERTGGSVSTLTIQRTQQEDSAVYLCASSGQTGDNEQFFGPGTRLTVL.

The table lists this clonotype with a few counts. CDR3 loop: CASSRLLGEIEAFF. The CDR3 nucleotides are TGTGCCAGTAGCCGCCTTCTCGGGGAAATTGAAGCTTTCTTT. V is TRBV19 and J is TRBJ1-1; unclear D gene. V lost 6 bases to trimming and J lost 7 bases, with 18 bases between them. The V gene's germline CDR1 is LNHDA and CDR2 SQIVND (reference sequence). This CDR3 has 14 residues.

This clonotype came up many times. CDR3 nucleotide sequence: TGTGCCAGCAGCTTAGACCTAGCGGGACGCCAAGAGACCCAGTACTTC. Its translation is CASSLDLAGRQETQYF. This chain links TRBV7-9 with TRBJ2-5, with 9 bases fitting TRBD2. Germline CDR1 reads SEHNR; CDR2 reads FQNEAQ (reference sequence). The CDR3 covers 16 residues. The V and J ends lost 1 base and 1 base, in that order; junction bases with no gene match: 4.

This clonotype was counted only a few times. The chain has TRBV11-2 and TRBJ1-1; TRBD1 matches 8 bases. The CDR3 has 15 residues. The germline gives CDR1 SGHAT, CDR2 FQNNGV. J lost 0 bases, V lost 3 bases, and 3 bases had no gene match. The DNA of the CDR3 is TGTGCCAGCAGCTTCAGGACAGGGTTGAACACTGAAGCTTTCTTT. This gives the protein CASSFRTGLNTEAFF.